What follows are 19 T cell receptor beta chains derived from one specimen sequenced in a study of T-cell memory formation after mild COVID-19. TCRdb reprocessed the 5' RACE reads via MiXCR and lists one record per CDR3 protein. The sample has a few hundred thousand distinct CDR3 sequences; roughly a tenth are singletons. Material: PBMCs or a T cell subset sorted from them (not recorded which). Receptors were obtained from a man aged 18 to 35 who had mild COVID-19 (a few samples of this study predate the infection). Cell type and time point are not known.

The CDR3 reads CASSMLGGLGTEAFF. The CDR3 DNA reads as TGTGCCAGTAGTATGTTGGGGGGTCTGGGCACTGAAGCTTTCTTT. The chain uses TRBV19 and TRBJ1-1, with D possibly TRBD1 on 5 matching bases. CDR3 length equals 15 residues. V lost 3 bases and J 4 bases, leaving 15 bases between the germline ends. CDR1 and CDR2 from the germline V gene are LNHDA and SQIVND (reference sequence).

This clonotype occurred a few times. The chain recombines TRBV9 with TRBJ1-2; TRBD1 agrees at 7 bases. The ends lost 0 bases at V and 8 bases at J; junction bases unmatched: 7. Germline CDR1 and CDR2: SGDLS and YYNGEE. The CDR3 length is 14 residues. The CDR3, as DNA: TGTGCCAGCAGCGTAGCGGGACAGCTAGGAGGCTACACCTTC. Its protein is CASSVAGQLGGYTF.

This clonotype was detected many times. The V call is TRBV5-4, the J call TRBJ2-3; 9 bases are shared with TRBD2. The germline gives CDR1 SGHNT, CDR2 YYREEE (reference sequence). The ends lost 5 bases at V and 1 base at J; junction bases unmatched: 5. The CDR3 totals 15 residues. CDR3 residues: CASSPSGVRTDTQYF. CDR3 nucleotides: TGTGCCAGCAGTCCTAGCGGGGTGCGCACAGATACGCAGTATTTT.

Only a few counts were recorded for this clonotype. J is TRBJ1-2 and V is TRBV6-1; 9 nucleotides agree with TRBD1. V lost 4 bases, J lost 0 bases, and 12 bases stayed unmatched. CDR3 length: 18 amino acids. In germline, CDR1 is MNHNS, CDR2 SASEGT. Here the CDR3 reads CASSGDGQGRFANYGYTF. CDR3 DNA sequence: TGTGCCAGCAGTGGGGACGGACAGGGGCGGTTTGCTAACTATGGCTACACCTTC.

The rearrangement joins TRBV5-1 to TRBJ2-4; D unresolved. CDR1 and CDR2 (germline): SGHRS, YFSETQ. The V end lost 4 bases, the J end lost 5 bases, and 22 bases lay between the germline ends. The CDR3 covers 17 residues. CDR3 loop: CASSGSRRFERQNIQYF. The CDR3 DNA reads as TGCGCCAGCAGCGGGTCCCGACGGTTCGAACGGCAAAACATTCAGTACTTC. The full variable domain, with the rest looked up from reference TRBV5-1 and TRBJ2-4, is KAGVTQTPRYLIKTRGQQVTLSCSPISGHRSVSWYQQTPGQGLQFLFEYFSETQRNKGNFPGRFSGRQFSNSRSEMNVSTLELGDSALYLCASSGSRRFERQNIQYFGAGTRLSVL.

The rearrangement uses TRBV4-3 and TRBJ2-3; no definite D call. CDR3 size: 13 residues. The V end was cut by 0 bases, the J end by 6 bases, with 7 bases between. Germline lookup yields CDR1 LGHNA and CDR2 YSLEER. The CDR3 loop reads CASSQDFGDTQYF. CDR3 in DNA: TGCGCCAGCAGCCAAGATTTCGGGGATACGCAGTATTTT.

V is TRBV4-3 and J is TRBJ1-3; D call uncertain. The CDR3 has 15 amino acids. Germline V gene lookup returns CDR1 LGHNA and CDR2 YSLEER. Trimming took off 1 base at V and 0 bases at J, with 7 bases between the two ends. CDR3 bases: TGCGCCAGCAGCCAAGCCTATTTCTCTGGAAACACCATATATTTT. The encoded protein is CASSQAYFSGNTIYF.

The rearrangement uses TRBV5-1 and TRBJ2-7, with 10 positions matching TRBD2. Per germline, CDR1 SGHRS and CDR2 YFSETQ. Trimming took 5 bases from V and 3 from J; bases not matched to a gene: 5. The CDR3 extends over 14 amino acids. The CDR3 loop is CASRPSSGGYEQYF. DNA for the CDR3: TGCGCCAGCAGACCCTCTAGCGGGGGCTACGAGCAGTACTTC. The full variable domain, rest sourced from reference TRBV5-1 and TRBJ2-7, is KAGVTQTPRYLIKTRGQQVTLSCSPISGHRSVSWYQQTPGQGLQFLFEYFSETQRNKGNFPGRFSGRQFSNSRSEMNVSTLELGDSALYLCASRPSSGGYEQYFGPGTRLTVT.

V gene TRBV29-1 combines with J gene TRBJ2-5, with 11 bases that match TRBD1. The germline gives CDR1 SQVTM, CDR2 ANQGSEA. After removal of 6 bases from V and 6 bases from J, the junction contained 6 bases not matched to a gene. This CDR3 is built from 13 residues. CDR3 bases: TGCAGCGTGGAGGGACAGGGGGGGAAGACCCAGTACTTC. Amino acids: CSVEGQGGKTQYF. The full variable domain, in which reference TRBV29-1 and TRBJ2-5 provide the parts outside the CDR3, is SAVISQKPSRDICQRGTSLTIQCQVDSQVTMMFWYRQQPGQSLTLIATANQGSEATYESGFVIDKFPISRPNLTFSTLTVSNMSPEDSSIYLCSVEGQGGKTQYFGPGTRLLVL.

This clonotype was found a few times. This chain links TRBV4-2 with TRBJ2-2; D perhaps matches TRBD1 (6 bases). Looked up from germline, CDR1 is LGHNA and CDR2 is YNFKEQ. V was clipped by 2 bases and J by 7 bases, with 14 bases between them. This CDR3 has 15 residues. CDR3 sequence: CASSQTTGFSGELFF. The CDR3 DNA is TGTGCCAGCAGCCAAACCACAGGGTTTAGCGGGGAGCTGTTTTTT.

The rearrangement links TRBV7-2 to TRBJ1-1; no firm D call. V lost 1 base and J 11 bases, leaving 14 bases between the germline ends. The CDR3 contains 13 residues. Germline CDR1 reads SGHTA; CDR2 reads FQGNSA. CDR3 in amino acids: CASSLDPVGSAFF. CDR3 DNA sequence: TGTGCCAGCAGCTTAGACCCAGTTGGGAGCGCTTTCTTT. The variable domain in full, with the rest retrieved from reference TRBV7-2 and TRBJ1-1, is GAGVSQSPSNKVTEKGKDVELRCDPISGHTALYWYRQSLGQGLEFLIYFQGNSAPDKSGLPSDRFSAERTGGSVSTLTIQRTQQEDSAVYLCASSLDPVGSAFFGQGTRLTVV.

This clonotype was recorded a few times. The chain uses TRBV6-5 and TRBJ2-1; D may be TRBD1 (7 bases). The germline CDR1 and CDR2 sequences are MNHEY and SVGAGI. This CDR3 is 17 amino acids long. Trimming stripped 7 bases from V and 0 bases from J, with 19 bases between. The CDR3 spells CASTRRGQGSSYNEQFF. The CDR3 DNA sequence: TGTGCCAGCACCCGGAGGGGGCAGGGTAGCTCCTACAATGAGCAGTTCTTC.

V is TRBV12-3 or TRBV12-4 and J is TRBJ2-7, with TRBD1 as a possible D gene (5 bases). The V end lost 1 base, the J end lost 6 bases, and 13 bases lay between the germline ends. This CDR3 comprises 14 residues. The CDR3, as DNA: TGTGCCAGCAGTTTAGAGTGGGGCCCCGCCGAGCAGTACTTC. Protein product: CASSLEWGPAEQYF.

The gene calls are TRBV6-2 or TRBV6-3 and TRBJ2-1; D is perhaps TRBD2 (7 bases). Germline V gives CDR1 MNHEY, CDR2 SVGEGT. CDR3 length equals 15 residues. V was pared by 7 bases and J by 6 bases, with 19 bases between. CDR3 sequence (DNA): TGTGCCAGCACCAAAGGGGGGGCGCCGGTCAATGAGCAGTTCTTC. This translates into CASTKGGAPVNEQFF.

This clonotype was picked up a small number of times. This chain connects TRBV19 to TRBJ1-1; D gene ambiguous. Germline CDR1 is LNHDA and CDR2 is SQIVND (reference sequence). V gave up 4 bases and J gave up 0 bases, with 9 bases separating them. This CDR3 has 14 residues. CDR3 nucleotide sequence: TGTGCCAGTAGTAAGGAACTGTTGAACACTGAAGCTTTCTTT. Translation: CASSKELLNTEAFF.

This clonotype was observed many times. The chain carries TRBV24-1 and TRBJ1-1; D gene uncertain. V was pared by 3 bases and J by 7 bases, with 5 bases between. CDR3 size: 11 residues. Germline loops: CDR1 KGHDR, CDR2 SFDVKD. In nucleotides, the CDR3 is TGTGCCACCAGTGATCATTTTGAAGCTTTCTTT. Translated: CATSDHFEAFF.

This chain joins TRBV25-1 and TRBJ1-2; D gene ambiguous. The CDR3 is 12 residues long. V was clipped by 7 bases and J by 8 bases, with 14 bases between them. Germline CDR1 reads MGHDK; CDR2 reads SYGVNS. This CDR3 reads CASKQTGVGYTF. The CDR3 nucleotides are TGTGCCAGCAAACAGACCGGGGTGGGCTACACCTTC.

The chain recombines TRBV28 with TRBJ1-5; 7 bases line up with TRBD1. Unmatched junction bases numbered 9, after V lost 6 bases and J lost 1 base. Germline CDR1 MDHEN, CDR2 SYDVKM. This CDR3 contains 16 residues. CDR3 loop: CASSRGPDRSNQPQHF. The DNA of the CDR3 is TGTGCCAGCAGCCGGGGGCCGGACAGGAGCAATCAGCCCCAGCATTTT.

This clonotype was observed a handful of times. The rearrangement uses TRBV4-1 and TRBJ1-2; D might be TRBD1 (5 bases). The V end was cut by 1 base, the J end by 4 bases, with 10 bases between. This CDR3 is built from 14 residues. Germline V gene sequence: CDR1 MGHRA, CDR2 YSYEKL. The CDR3 region is CASSQALGTYGYTF. DNA for the CDR3: TGCGCCAGCAGCCAAGCTCTGGGGACCTATGGCTACACCTTC.